This T cell receptor beta chain was obtained from a study of CD4 T cells in relation to SARS-CoV-2 and coronaviruses. Study in general: Convalescent patients were fewer than ten males and a handful of females; two were Hispanic.

Some clones are missing from TCRdb's copy, which holds only in-frame ones; the method was immunoSEQ multiplex PCR. The table records about 38,000 clones, approximately 90% of them present only once. Germline CDR1 SGHRS, CDR2 YFSETQ. This CDR3 is 12 amino acids long. J was trimmed by 10 bases and V by 0 bases; bases with no gene match: 0. Comment on this clone: The antigen is unknown.

General observations from the study: Approximately 65% of donors had memory CD4+ clonotypes crossrecognizing SARS-CoV-2 and common cold coronavirus spike. Crossreactivity was assessed only for spike protein, not other viral proteins. SARS-CoV-2-driven expansion was significantly weaker in crossreactive than monoreactive clones.

Material for sequencing was memory CD4+ T cells from PBMCs. This sequence originates from an adult with COVID-19. The chain joins TRBV5-1 to TRBJ1-1, with 10 bases matching TRBD1. The CDR3 reads CASSLGTGGAFF. The CDR3 bases are TGCGCCAGCAGCTTGGGGACAGGGGGAGCTTTCTTT.